This entry lists 9 T cell receptor beta chains sequenced from one sample in a study of glioma-infiltrating T cells. TCR alpha and beta CDR3 regions were amplified from RNA using iRepertoire nested multiplex PCR. TCRdb passed the multiplex PCR reads through MiXCR, listing each CDR3 protein once. The table lists tens of thousands of distinct CDR3 sequences, around a quarter of them singletons. The sequenced sample consisted of glioma tissue, nonneoplastic brain tissue, or PBMCs (not recorded which). The source is a human donor with low-grade glioma or glioblastoma, undergoing nonglioma brain surgery, or in good health (not recorded which).

This clonotype has at least ten counts. This rearrangement joins TRBV12-3 or TRBV12-4 to TRBJ2-1, with D possibly matching TRBD2 (5 bases). V was shortened by 5 bases and J by 8 bases, with 10 bases between the two germline ends. The CDR3 totals 12 residues. Written as DNA, the CDR3 is TGTGCCAGCAGTGTCCGGAGGCATGAGCAGTTCTTC. It translates to CASSVRRHEQFF.

CDR3 residues: CASGLAGGSDTQYF. CDR3 in DNA: TGTGCCAGCGGACTAGCGGGAGGGTCGGATACGCAGTATTTT. The rearrangement links TRBV6-1 to TRBJ2-3; 15 positions agree with TRBD2. CDR1 is MNHNS and CDR2 is SASEGT in the germline V gene. The CDR3 has 14 residues. J gave up 6 bases and V 8 bases, and 3 bases lay outside the gene matches.

This clonotype was observed once. V usage is TRBV2 and J usage is TRBJ2-6; TRBD1 might be the D (5 bases). Germline CDR1 SNHLY, CDR2 FYNNEI. Deletions cut 5 bases from V and 5 bases from J, with 10 bases between. The CDR3 runs to 14 residues. CDR3 DNA sequence: TGTGCCAGCAGTTCAGGGTCTTGGGCCAACGTCCTGACTTTC. Translation: CASSSGSWANVLTF.

This clonotype was counted between two and nine times. The chain carries TRBV10-3 and TRBJ1-1; possibly TRBD1 for D (6 bases). In germline, CDR1 is ENHRY, CDR2 SYGVKD. The CDR3 has 18 amino acids. Trimming took off 3 bases at V and 1 base at J, with 21 bases between the two ends. The CDR3 DNA reads as TGTGCCATCAGTGATCCCGGGGGACACAGGGACGGGAACACTGAAGCTTTCTTT. Translation gives CAISDPGGHRDGNTEAFF.

In its sample, this clonotype was seen many times. V and J are TRBV18 and TRBJ1-1; no reliable D call. V was trimmed by 2 bases and J by 3 bases, leaving 10 bases between them. From germline, CDR1 is KGHSH and CDR2 LQKENI. This CDR3 has 14 amino acids. The CDR3 DNA follows: TGTGCCAGCTCACCAGGAGGGAAGGACACTGAAGCTTTCTTT. This gives the protein CASSPGGKDTEAFF.

In regard to this clonotype: This may be a read error, as it is one base from a much larger clone. This chain connects TRBV3-1 to TRBJ1-2; D is perhaps TRBD1 (6 bases). Germline V lookup: CDR1 LGHDT, CDR2 YNNKEL (reference sequence). Trimming took off 1 base at V and 8 bases at J, with 14 bases between the two ends. CDR3 size: 14 residues. For the CDR3, the DNA is TGTGCCAGCAGCCAAGTTGCTCAGGGGAAAGGCTACACCTTC. Translated: CASSQVAQGKGYTF.

This clonotype has a count of ten or more. J is TRBJ1-5 and V is TRBV4-2; D not certain. The CDR3 loop spans 13 amino acids. V shed 4 bases and J shed 8 bases, with 12 bases lying between them. CDR1 is LGHNA, CDR2 YNFKEQ, per germline. CDR3 DNA sequence: TGTGCCAGCAGCCGATTCCCTCAGGAGCCCCAGCATTTT. Translated, it gives CASSRFPQEPQHF.

This clonotype was observed at least ten times. The J gene is TRBJ2-1, the V gene TRBV6-5; D is ambiguous. This CDR3 region has 16 residues. Trimming removed 0 bases from V and 3 bases from J, with 12 bases in between. CDR1 and CDR2 from the germline V gene are MNHEY and SVGAGI. CDR3 DNA sequence: TGTGCCAGCAGTTACTCGAGGCAGGTGGACTACAATGAGCAGTTCTTC. Protein product: CASSYSRQVDYNEQFF.

The V gene is TRBV11-2, the J gene TRBJ2-7; 7 nucleotides line up with TRBD2. V lost 0 bases to trimming and J lost 2 bases; unmatched junction nucleotides: 4. The germline CDR1 and CDR2 sequences are SGHAT and FQNNGV. The CDR3 extends over 15 amino acids. In DNA, the CDR3 is TGTGCCAGCAGCTTAGAGGGGGGGAGTACCTACGAGCAGTACTTC. This encodes CASSLEGGSTYEQYF.